This passage covers 21 T cell receptor beta chains from one sample sequenced in a study of shared clonotypes between healthy human individuals. The table came from immunoSEQ multiplex PCR; TCRdb's copy has only in-frame clones and leaves some out. The sample carries about 1,900,000 clones, over 85% recorded once. Selected positively for CCR7 and CD45RO-negative, naive CD8 cells excluded terminally differentiated effector memory CD45RA+ cells. The sample consisted of naive CD8+ T cells sorted from blood. Receptors were obtained from a man aged 18 to 29 in good health.

The genes are TRBV27 and TRBJ2-7, with unresolved D. This CDR3 is 15 amino acids long. CDR1 is MNHEY and CDR2 is SMNVEV in the germline V gene (reference sequence). The germline V and J ends were trimmed by 2 bases and 4 bases, with 15 bases remaining between them. The CDR3 DNA is TGTGCCAGCAGTTTAGGCACTGCCGCCCAATACGAGCAGTACTTC. This translates into CASSLGTAAQYEQYF.

The sample holds one count of this clone. The chain links TRBV28 to TRBJ1-2; 12 bases are a match to TRBD1. CDR1 MDHEN and CDR2 SYDVKM come from the germline V gene. The length of the CDR3 is 17 residues. V gave up 3 bases and J gave up 3 bases; unmatched junction bases: 8. The CDR3 bases are TGTGCCAGCAGTTTTCTTGGGACAGGGGGCGCCCACTATGGCTACACCTTC. Its protein is CASSFLGTGGAHYGYTF.

As regards this clone: Other nucleotide sequences in the sample specify the same CDR3. The rearrangement uses TRBV5-6 and TRBJ2-7; possible D gene TRBD1, 6 bases. Deletions cut 0 bases from V and 6 bases from J, with 10 bases between. The germline CDR1 and CDR2 sequences are SGHDT and YYEEEE. The CDR3 loop spans 13 amino acids. The CDR3 is CASSLEGVGEQYF. In nucleotides, the CDR3 is TGTGCCAGCAGCTTGGAGGGGGTTGGCGAGCAGTACTTC.

The rearrangement uses TRBV10-2 and TRBJ2-1; D unresolved. Germline V gene sequence: CDR1 WSHSY, CDR2 SAAADI. The CDR3 length is 14 residues. V dropped 5 bases and J dropped 0 bases, with 8 bases sitting between them. The CDR3 nucleotides read TGCGCCAGCAGTTCCGTAAGCTCCTACAATGAGCAGTTCTTC. This sequence encodes CASSSVSSYNEQFF.

The chain uses TRBV28 and TRBJ1-3, with 7 bases fitting TRBD1. The CDR3 loop spans 14 amino acids. J was trimmed by 3 bases and V by 3 bases; bases with no gene match: 2. Germline V gene data show CDR1 as MDHEN and CDR2 as SYDVKM. The CDR3 nucleotides read TGTGCCAGCAGTTTTACAGGGGTTGGAAACACCATATATTTT. Translated: CASSFTGVGNTIYF.

This chain links TRBV5-4 with TRBJ2-7; 8 bases map to TRBD1. V lost 4 bases, J lost 2 bases, and 5 bases stayed unmatched. The CDR3 spans 14 residues. Germline assignment: CDR1 SGHNT and CDR2 YYREEE (reference sequence). The CDR3 spells CASSDGTGAYEQYF. The CDR3 DNA is TGTGCCAGCAGCGACGGGACAGGCGCCTACGAGCAGTACTTC.

The rearrangement uses TRBV5-1 and TRBJ1-6; 10 nucleotides match TRBD1. Germline CDR1 SGHRS, CDR2 YFSETQ. V shed 4 bases, J shed 2 bases, and the junction held 3 bases outside the gene matches. The CDR3 loop spans 16 amino acids. In nucleotides, the CDR3 is TGCGCCAGCAGCGGGACAGGGGAGACCTATAATTCACCCCTCCACTTT. It encodes CASSGTGETYNSPLHF.

The chain couples TRBV30 to TRBJ1-5; D is possibly TRBD1 (5 bases). V was clipped by 5 bases and J by 0 bases, with 14 bases between them. Germline lookup yields CDR1 GTSNPN and CDR2 SVGIG (reference sequence). The CDR3 contains 15 residues. CDR3 sequence reads: CAWGAENYSNQPQHF. For the CDR3, the DNA is TGTGCCTGGGGGGCCGAAAATTATAGCAATCAGCCCCAGCATTTT. Full variable domain (missing parts from reference TRBV30 and TRBJ1-5): SQTIHQWPATLVQPVGSPLSLECTVEGTSNPNLYWYRQAAGRGLQLLFYSVGIGQISSEVPQNLSASRPQDRQFILSSKKLLLSDSGFYLCAWGAENYSNQPQHFGDGTRLSIL.

This clone was seen once. Other DNA variants within this sample encode the same CDR3. The chain combines TRBV4-1 with TRBJ1-2; D is uncertain. This CDR3 is built from 14 residues. Germline CDR1 is MGHRA and CDR2 is YSYEKL. V lost 0 bases and J lost 4, with 9 bases in between. The CDR3 is CASSQDAQVYGYTF. The CDR3 coding sequence is TGCGCCAGCAGCCAAGACGCCCAGGTCTATGGCTACACCTTC.

The chain uses TRBV4-1 and TRBJ2-3; 8 nucleotides agree with TRBD2. Per the germline V gene, CDR1 is MGHRA and CDR2 is YSYEKL. The CDR3 length is 16 residues. J was trimmed by 9 bases and V by 3 bases; bases with no gene match: 14. The CDR3 coding sequence is TGCGCCAGCAGCCAGCCCCGTCCGGATAGCGGGGAGACGCAGTATTTT. Translated, it gives CASSQPRPDSGETQYF.

J is TRBJ2-7 and V is TRBV11-2; D is unclear. Trimming removed 1 base from V and 6 bases from J, with 13 bases in between. The CDR3 contains 14 residues. The germline V gene encodes CDR1 SGHAT and CDR2 FQNNGV. The CDR3 loop is CASSLVLDPSEQYF. CDR3 DNA sequence: TGTGCCAGCAGCTTAGTTCTAGATCCATCCGAGCAGTACTTC. Full variable domain (missing parts from reference TRBV11-2 and TRBJ2-7): EAGVAQSPRYKIIEKRQSVAFWCNPISGHATLYWYQQILGQGPKLLIQFQNNGVVDDSQLPKDRFSAERLKGVDSTLKIQPAKLEDSAVYLCASSLVLDPSEQYFGPGTRLTVT.

This clone is a singleton in its sample. The genes are TRBV27 and TRBJ2-7; weak D call: TRBD1 (6 bases). The V gene lost 3 bases and the J gene lost 0 bases, with 9 bases spanning the gap. The CDR3 loop spans 14 amino acids. CDR1 is MNHEY, CDR2 SMNVEV, per germline (reference sequence). CDR3 amino acids: CASSFVQGSYEQYF. CDR3 in DNA: TGTGCCAGCAGTTTTGTACAGGGCTCCTACGAGCAGTACTTC.

The count of this clone is one. This chain connects TRBV11-2 to TRBJ2-7, with 7 bases matching TRBD1. The J segment lost 7 bases and the V segment lost 0 bases, leaving 12 bases of the junction unmatched. The length of the CDR3 is 16 residues. Germline CDR1 SGHAT, CDR2 FQNNGV. CDR3 loop: CASSLEMRGPSWEQYF. CDR3 in DNA: TGTGCCAGCAGCTTAGAGATGAGGGGGCCGTCGTGGGAGCAGTACTTC.

This clone was seen only once. The sample carries other DNA sequences with the same CDR3. Here the CDR3 DNA reads TGCGCCAGCAGCCGAGGACTAGCGGGGGGGTACGAGCAGTACTTC. Protein sequence: CASSRGLAGGYEQYF. The rearrangement joins TRBV4-1 to TRBJ2-7, with 15 bases matching TRBD2. Germline trimming cut 4 bases from V and 4 bases from J; bases unmatched to any gene: 2. From germline, CDR1 is MGHRA and CDR2 YSYEKL. CDR3 length equals 15 residues.

The chain has TRBV5-4 and TRBJ2-1; D uncertain. The length of the CDR3 is 15 residues. V lost 4 bases and J lost 0, with 11 bases in between. CDR1 is SGHNT, CDR2 YYREEE, per germline (reference sequence). DNA of the CDR3: TGTGCCAGCAGCCCTGGGTGGAGCTCCTACAATGAGCAGTTCTTC. Protein: CASSPGWSSYNEQFF.

This sequence joins TRBV7-9 and TRBJ2-7; D remains ambiguous. The germline gives CDR1 SEHNR, CDR2 FQNEAQ (reference sequence). Trimming cost V 3 bases and J 3 bases, with 12 bases left between them. This CDR3 is 14 amino acids long. CDR3: CASSFGSANYEQYF. CDR3 nucleotides: TGTGCCAGCAGCTTCGGGTCGGCCAACTACGAGCAGTACTTC.

The genes are TRBV10-3 and TRBJ2-7, with 14 bases lining up with TRBD2. The CDR3 covers 16 residues. V gave up 3 bases and J gave up 6 bases; unmatched junction bases: 7. CDR1 is ENHRY, CDR2 SYGVKD, per germline. As DNA, the CDR3 is TGTGCCATCAGTGACCCGGGACTAGCGGGAGAGTTCGAGCAGTACTTC. Translated: CAISDPGLAGEFEQYF.

The table lists this clone with a count of one. This rearrangement joins TRBV4-3 to TRBJ2-1, with 13 bases that match TRBD2. The CDR3 covers 17 residues. Trimming took 0 bases from V and 11 from J; bases not matched to a gene: 10. Germline lookup yields CDR1 LGHNA and CDR2 YSLEER. This CDR3 reads CASSQEESGLAGYQQFF. CDR3 in DNA: TGCGCCAGCAGCCAAGAGGAGTCGGGACTAGCGGGATATCAGCAGTTCTTC.

V gene TRBV5-6 combines with J gene TRBJ2-2; D remains ambiguous. The CDR3 has 15 amino acids. Germline V gene data show CDR1 as SGHDT and CDR2 as YYEEEE. V lost 4 bases to trimming and J lost 3 bases, with 13 bases between them. This CDR3 reads CASSPDPPYTGELFF. The DNA for the CDR3 is TGTGCCAGCAGCCCTGACCCACCTTACACCGGGGAGCTGTTTTTT.

This CDR3 is CASSFGTTRNEQYF. The CDR3 DNA follows: TGTGCCAGCAGTTTCGGGACTACACGAAACGAGCAGTACTTC. The chain employs TRBV27 and TRBJ2-7, with 7 bases matching TRBD2. After removal of 3 bases from V and 5 bases from J, the junction contained 7 bases not matched to a gene. Germline V gives CDR1 MNHEY, CDR2 SMNVEV (reference sequence). The CDR3 runs 14 residues.

Note on this clone: The same CDR3 also results from other DNA sequences found in this sample. This sequence joins TRBV7-8 and TRBJ2-1; no definite D call. Germline values: CDR1 SGHVS, CDR2 FQNEAQ. Deletions cut 1 base from V and 7 bases from J, with 2 bases between. The CDR3 sequence is 11 residues long. CDR3 protein: CASSLGNEQFF. The DNA for the CDR3 is TGTGCCAGCAGCTTAGGAAATGAGCAGTTCTTC. Combining the CDR3 with reference TRBV7-8 and TRBJ2-1 gives the whole variable domain GAGVSQSPRYKVAKRGQDVALRCDPISGHVSLFWYQQALGQGPEFLTYFQNEAQLDKSGLPSDRFFAERPEGSVSTLKIQRTQQEDSAVYLCASSLGNEQFFGPGTRLTVL.